Below are 8 T cell receptor beta chains sequenced from a single sample in a study of cytomegalovirus exposure and HLA in healthy donors (dated 2017 in TCRdb). The protocol used for the library was the immunoSEQ multiplex PCR assay. For the multiplex PCR, a mixture combining 60 forward primers for TCR Vbeta segments and 13 reverse primers for TCR Jbeta segments was used. TCRdb limited this immuneACCESS table to in-frame rearrangements with V and J called. A share of clones is missing; checked studies link under half to unresolved V genes, and the rest is unexplained. Counted in this sample were about 190,000 clones; 80% of them appeared once. The ten largest make up 0.5% to 0.8% of the sample. The sample comprised PBMCs. The receptors shown here come from a boy younger than 18 in good health and CMV-seronegative.

In this sample, this clone turned up once. The junction departs from the called germline gene at one end, perhaps through a read error. The genes are TRBV7-9 and TRBJ1-1; D is undetermined. CDR1 is SEHNR and CDR2 is FQNEAQ in the germline V gene (reference sequence). This CDR3 comprises 12 residues. CDR3 nucleotides: TGTTCCAGCACCTTCCCGGGTCCGACGGCTTTCTTT. Amino acid sequence: CSSTFPGPTAFF.

V gene TRBV6-6 combines with J gene TRBJ1-1; 8 bases line up with TRBD1. The germline V gene has CDR1 MNHNY and CDR2 SVGAGI (reference sequence). This CDR3 contains 16 residues. J lost 0 bases, V lost 2 bases, and 5 bases had no gene match. CDR3 region: CASSYGTGLLNTEAFF. The CDR3 coding sequence is TGTGCCAGCAGTTACGGGACAGGTCTATTGAACACTGAAGCTTTCTTT.

This clone was recorded a few times. This rearrangement joins TRBV6-5 to TRBJ1-5; 7 bases fit TRBD1. The V gene end was trimmed by 6 bases and the J gene end by 5 bases; junction bases not matched to a gene: 10. Germline V gene lookup returns CDR1 MNHEY and CDR2 SVGAGI. The CDR3 totals 15 residues. Here the CDR3 DNA reads TGTGCCAGCAGGGATACTCCACAGGGGCATCAGCCCCAGCATTTT. Translating gives CASRDTPQGHQPQHF.

This clone was detected a few times. The chain uses TRBV18 and TRBJ2-3; no definite D call. The length of the CDR3 is 14 residues. The ends were cut back, 2 bases at V and 5 bases at J, with 11 bases in the middle. The germline CDR1 and CDR2 sequences are KGHSH and LQKENI. DNA for the CDR3: TGTGCCAGCTCACCATATCTTAGTGTAGATACGCAGTATTTT. Translated: CASSPYLSVDTQYF.

The chain joins TRBV29-1 to TRBJ1-2; TRBD1 might be the D (5 bases). Germline CDR1 SQVTM, CDR2 ANQGSEA. The CDR3 spans 11 residues. V dropped 2 bases and J dropped 7 bases, with 8 bases sitting between them. The CDR3 sequence is CSVEYRGGYTF. The CDR3 bases are TGCAGCGTTGAATATAGGGGTGGCTACACCTTC.

On this clone: Other DNA sequences in the sample encode the same CDR3. The chain joins TRBV7-2 to TRBJ1-1, with TRBD1 matching 7 bases. CDR1 is SGHTA, CDR2 FQGNSA, per germline. V shed 4 bases, J shed 5 bases, and the junction held 7 bases outside the gene matches. The CDR3 has 14 amino acids. This CDR3 reads CASSSNHRGTEAFF. The CDR3 DNA is TGTGCCAGCAGCTCTAACCACAGGGGAACTGAAGCTTTCTTT.

J is TRBJ2-5 and V is TRBV25-1, with 8 bases lining up with TRBD1. CDR1 and CDR2 (germline): MGHDK, SYGVNS. The CDR3 covers 15 residues. V trimming: 1 base; J trimming: 4 bases; junction bases outside the gene matches: 5. The CDR3 DNA is TGTGCCAGCAGTGAATCTAGGGGGACAGGAGAGACCCAGTACTTC. Its translation: CASSESRGTGETQYF.

CDR3 DNA sequence: TGTGCCAGCAGCTTCTCCCATAAATTCCGACAGGTTAGTCAGAACAATGAGCAGTTCTTC. Translated, it gives CASSFSHKFRQVSQNNEQFF. The V call is TRBV7-8, the J call TRBJ2-1, with D perhaps matching TRBD1 (6 bases). Deletions cut 3 bases from V and 5 bases from J, with 29 bases between. The length of the CDR3 is 20 residues. The V gene's germline CDR1 is SGHVS and CDR2 FQNEAQ.